This T cell receptor (beta chain) was found in a study of T cell responses to AZD1222 COVID-19 vaccine. With respect to this clone: The target antigen is unknown.

Findings of the study overall: In a largely white British group with more females than males, clonal diversity was possibly underestimated. Spike regions recognized by vaccine-associated CD4 TCRs spanned the protein, led by 160-218 and 743-854.

This CDR3 region has 16 residues. Per the germline V gene, CDR1 is MGHRA and CDR2 is YSYEKL. The V segment lost 4 bases and the J segment 2 bases; nucleotides outside the gene matches: 10. The assay was immunoSEQ multiplex PCR, and TCRdb's table has in-frame clones only and misses some. The sample includes roughly 120,000 clones, approximately 83% of them seen just once. The sequence came from an adult in good health. Sequencing was performed on peripheral blood, taken on day 0 of AZD1222 vaccination. The chain combines TRBV4-1 with TRBJ2-7; TRBD2 matches 8 bases. As DNA, the CDR3 is TGCGCCAGCAGCCCTCACTTAGCGGGGAACGCCTACGAGCAGTACTTC. Encoded protein: CASSPHLAGNAYEQYF.